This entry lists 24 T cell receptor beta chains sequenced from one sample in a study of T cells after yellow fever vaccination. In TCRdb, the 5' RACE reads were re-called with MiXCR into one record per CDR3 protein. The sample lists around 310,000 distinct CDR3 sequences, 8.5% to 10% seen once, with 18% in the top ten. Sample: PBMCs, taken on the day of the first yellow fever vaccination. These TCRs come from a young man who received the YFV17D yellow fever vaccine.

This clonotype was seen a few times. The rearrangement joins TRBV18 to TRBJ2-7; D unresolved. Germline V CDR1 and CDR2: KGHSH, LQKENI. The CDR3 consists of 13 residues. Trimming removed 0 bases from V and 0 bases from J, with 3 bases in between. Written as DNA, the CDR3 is TGTGCCAGCTCACCACCGAGCTCCTACGAGCAGTACGTC. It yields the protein CASSPPSSYEQYV.

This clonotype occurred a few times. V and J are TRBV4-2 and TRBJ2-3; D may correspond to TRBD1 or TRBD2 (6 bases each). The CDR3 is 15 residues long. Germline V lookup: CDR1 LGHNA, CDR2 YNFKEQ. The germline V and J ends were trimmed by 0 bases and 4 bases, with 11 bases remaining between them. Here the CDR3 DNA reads TGTGCCAGCAGCCAAGAAGTGGGGGGCCCAGATACGCAGTATTTT. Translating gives CASSQEVGGPDTQYF.

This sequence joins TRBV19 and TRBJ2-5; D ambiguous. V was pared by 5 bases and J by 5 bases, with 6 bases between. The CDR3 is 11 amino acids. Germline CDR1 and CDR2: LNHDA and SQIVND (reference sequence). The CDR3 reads CASSGPETQYF. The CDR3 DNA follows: TGTGCCAGTAGTGGTCCGGAGACCCAGTACTTC.

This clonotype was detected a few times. The CDR3: CASSLQGRETQYF. For the CDR3, the DNA is TGTGCCAGCAGTCTACAGGGAAGGGAGACCCAGTACTTC. The chain employs TRBV7-2 and TRBJ2-5, with D perhaps matching TRBD1 (6 bases). Germline V CDR1 and CDR2: SGHTA, FQGNSA. This CDR3 is built from 13 residues. The germline V and J ends were trimmed by 6 bases and 5 bases, with 13 bases remaining between them.

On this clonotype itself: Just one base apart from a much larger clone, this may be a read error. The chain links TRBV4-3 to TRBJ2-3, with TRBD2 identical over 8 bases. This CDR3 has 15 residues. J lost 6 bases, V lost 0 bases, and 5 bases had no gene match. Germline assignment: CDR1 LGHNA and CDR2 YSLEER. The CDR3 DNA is TGCGCCAGCAGCCAAGAGGATCGGGGGGGCGATACGCAGTATTTT. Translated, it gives CASSQEDRGGDTQYF.

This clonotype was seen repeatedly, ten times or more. CDR3 nucleotides: TGCGCCAGCAGCAGCCCGACAGGGCCGGGAGAAGCTTTCTTT. Its translation is CASSSPTGPGEAFF. The J gene is TRBJ1-1, the V gene TRBV5-1, with 7 bases lining up with TRBD1. Germline V CDR1 and CDR2: SGHRS, YFSETQ. Losses at the gene ends were 4 bases for V and 8 bases for J; bases not matched to a gene: 11. CDR3 length: 14 residues.

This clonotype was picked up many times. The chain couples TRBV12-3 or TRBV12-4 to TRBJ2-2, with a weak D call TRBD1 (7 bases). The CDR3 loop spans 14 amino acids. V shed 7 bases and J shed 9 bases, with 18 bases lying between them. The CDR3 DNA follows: TGTGCCAGCATTACCGGACAGGAGGGCCGGGAGCTGTTTTTT. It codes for CASITGQEGRELFF.

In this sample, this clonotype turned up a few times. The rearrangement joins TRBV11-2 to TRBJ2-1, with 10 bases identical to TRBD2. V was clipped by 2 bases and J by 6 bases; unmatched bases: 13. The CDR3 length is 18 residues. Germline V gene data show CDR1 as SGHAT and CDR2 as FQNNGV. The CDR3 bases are TGTGCCAGCAGCTTATTTGGCCCAGCGGGGGGGCTTTTCAATGAGCAGTTCTTC. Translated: CASSLFGPAGGLFNEQFF. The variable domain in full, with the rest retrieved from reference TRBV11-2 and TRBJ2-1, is EAGVAQSPRYKIIEKRQSVAFWCNPISGHATLYWYQQILGQGPKLLIQFQNNGVVDDSQLPKDRFSAERLKGVDSTLKIQPAKLEDSAVYLCASSLFGPAGGLFNEQFFGPGTRLTVL.

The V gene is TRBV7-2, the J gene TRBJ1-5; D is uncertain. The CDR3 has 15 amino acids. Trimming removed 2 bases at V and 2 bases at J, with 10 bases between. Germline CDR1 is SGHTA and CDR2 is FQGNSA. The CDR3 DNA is TGTGCCAGCAGCTTATTTCCGGGCCGCAATCAGCCCCAGCATTTT. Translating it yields CASSLFPGRNQPQHF.

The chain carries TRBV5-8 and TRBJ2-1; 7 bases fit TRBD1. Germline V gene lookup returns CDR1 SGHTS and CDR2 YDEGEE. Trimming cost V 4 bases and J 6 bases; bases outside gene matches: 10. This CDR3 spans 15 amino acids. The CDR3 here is CASSNRQGYINEQFF. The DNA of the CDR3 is TGTGCCAGCAGCAATAGACAGGGCTACATCAATGAGCAGTTCTTC.

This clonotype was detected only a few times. CDR3 in DNA: TGTGCCAGCAGGGGGGAACTAGCGACTTCAGAGACCCAGTACTTC. As protein: CASRGELATSETQYF. The V and J genes are TRBV27 and TRBJ2-5, with 7 bases aligning to TRBD2. CDR1 is MNHEY and CDR2 is SMNVEV in the germline V gene (reference sequence). The V segment lost 6 bases and the J segment 4 bases; nucleotides outside the gene matches: 11. The CDR3 extends over 15 amino acids.

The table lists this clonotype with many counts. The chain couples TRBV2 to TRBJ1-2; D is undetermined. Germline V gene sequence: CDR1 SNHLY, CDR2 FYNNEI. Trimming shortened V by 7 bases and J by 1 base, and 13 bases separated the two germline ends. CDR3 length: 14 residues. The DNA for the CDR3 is TGTGCCAGCAAGGCCGCAGCGAATAACTATGGCTACACCTTC. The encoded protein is CASKAAANNYGYTF.

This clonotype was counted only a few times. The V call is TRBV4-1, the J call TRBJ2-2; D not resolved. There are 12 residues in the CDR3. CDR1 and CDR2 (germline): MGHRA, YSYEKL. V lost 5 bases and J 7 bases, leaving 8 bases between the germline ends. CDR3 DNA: TGCGCCAGCAGCGAAGGATACGGGGAGCTGTTTTTT. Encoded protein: CASSEGYGELFF.

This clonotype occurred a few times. The CDR3 spells CASSHLGQGYCSYEQYV. CDR3 nucleotide sequence: TGTGCCAGCAGTCATCTCGGACAGGGATATTGCTCCTACGAGCAGTACGTC. V gene TRBV12-3 or TRBV12-4 combines with J gene TRBJ2-7, with 8 positions matching TRBD1. V lost 5 bases, J lost 0 bases, and 12 bases stayed unmatched. CDR3 length: 17 amino acids.

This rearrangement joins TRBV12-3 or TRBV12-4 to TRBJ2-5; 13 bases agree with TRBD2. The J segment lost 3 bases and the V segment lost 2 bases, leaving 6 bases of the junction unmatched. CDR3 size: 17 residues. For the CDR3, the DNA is TGTGCCAGCAGTTTACTCGGACTAGCGGGGGACAAAGAGACCCAGTACTTC. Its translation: CASSLLGLAGDKETQYF.

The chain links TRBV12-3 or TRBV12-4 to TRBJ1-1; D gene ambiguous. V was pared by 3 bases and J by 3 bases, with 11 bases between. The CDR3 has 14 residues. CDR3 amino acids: CASSFEGVDTEAFF. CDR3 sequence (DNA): TGTGCCAGCAGTTTCGAGGGTGTCGACACTGAAGCTTTCTTT.

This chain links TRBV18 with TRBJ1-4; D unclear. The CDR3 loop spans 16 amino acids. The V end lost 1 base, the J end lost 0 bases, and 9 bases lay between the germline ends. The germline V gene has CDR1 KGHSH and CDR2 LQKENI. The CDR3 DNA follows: TGTGCCAGCTCACCACGTCCGGGGACAACTAATGAAAAACTGTTTTTT. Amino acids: CASSPRPGTTNEKLFF.

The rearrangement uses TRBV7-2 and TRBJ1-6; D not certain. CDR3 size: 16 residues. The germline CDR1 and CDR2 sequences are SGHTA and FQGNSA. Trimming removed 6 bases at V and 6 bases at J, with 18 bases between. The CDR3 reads CASSPHLLGSNSPLHF. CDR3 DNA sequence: TGTGCCAGCAGTCCCCACCTCCTAGGTTCTAATTCACCCCTCCACTTT.

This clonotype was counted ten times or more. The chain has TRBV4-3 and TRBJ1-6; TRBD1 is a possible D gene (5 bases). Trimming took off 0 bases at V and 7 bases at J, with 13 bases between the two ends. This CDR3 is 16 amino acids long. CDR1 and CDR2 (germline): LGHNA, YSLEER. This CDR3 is CASSQDPGTQNSPLHF. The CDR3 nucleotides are TGCGCCAGCAGCCAAGATCCGGGGACCCAAAATTCACCCCTCCACTTT.

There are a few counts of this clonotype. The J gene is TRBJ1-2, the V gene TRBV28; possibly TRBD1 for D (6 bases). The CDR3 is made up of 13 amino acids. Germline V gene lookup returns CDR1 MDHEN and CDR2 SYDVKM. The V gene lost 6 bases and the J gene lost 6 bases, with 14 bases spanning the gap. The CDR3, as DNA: TGTGCCAGCAGCTCTAGGACAGTCAATGGCTACACCTTC. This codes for CASSSRTVNGYTF.

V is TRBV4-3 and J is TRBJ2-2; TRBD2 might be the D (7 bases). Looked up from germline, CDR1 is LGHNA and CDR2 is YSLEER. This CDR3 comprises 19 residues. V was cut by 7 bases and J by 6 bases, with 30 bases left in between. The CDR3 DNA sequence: TGCGCCAGCACTCCCAAATTGATTGGCCCGGGGGGCGAATCCGGGGAGCTGTTTTTT. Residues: CASTPKLIGPGGESGELFF.

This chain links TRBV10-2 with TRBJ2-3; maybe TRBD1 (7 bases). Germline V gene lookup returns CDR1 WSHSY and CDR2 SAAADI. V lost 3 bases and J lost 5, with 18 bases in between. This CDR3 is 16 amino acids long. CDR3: CASSDAQGGLGDTQYF. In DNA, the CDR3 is TGCGCCAGCAGTGACGCGCAGGGGGGTTTGGGAGATACGCAGTATTTT.

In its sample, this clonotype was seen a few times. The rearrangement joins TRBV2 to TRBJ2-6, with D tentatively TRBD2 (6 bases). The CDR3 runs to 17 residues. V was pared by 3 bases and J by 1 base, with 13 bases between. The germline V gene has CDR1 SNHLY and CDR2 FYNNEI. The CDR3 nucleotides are TGTGCCAGCAGTGATCTTCCCGCGGGGTCTGGGGCCAACGTCCTGACTTTC. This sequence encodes CASSDLPAGSGANVLTF. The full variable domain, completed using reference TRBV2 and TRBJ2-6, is EPEVTQTPSHQVTQMGQEVILRCVPISNHLYFYWYRQILGQKVEFLVSFYNNEISEKSEIFDDQFSVERPDGSNFTLKIRSTKLEDSAMYFCASSDLPAGSGANVLTFGAGSRLTVL.

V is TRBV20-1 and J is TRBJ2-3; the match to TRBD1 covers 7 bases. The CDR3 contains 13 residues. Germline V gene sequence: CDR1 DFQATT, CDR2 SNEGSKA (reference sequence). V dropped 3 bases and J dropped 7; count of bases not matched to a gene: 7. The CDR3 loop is CSARGTDMNTQYF. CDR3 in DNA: TGCAGTGCTAGGGGGACAGATATGAATACGCAGTATTTT.